Listed below are T cell receptor beta chains from one sample, sequenced in a study of graft-versus-host responses after intestinal transplantation. Assay: immunoSEQ multiplex PCR; the TCRdb copy retains only in-frame clones and omits some. The table records about 120,000 clones, approximately 92% of them present only once. Their recognized antigens are unknown. The material was unstimulated CD4+ T cells sorted from spleen or lymph node cells, obtained before intestinal transplant. These receptors were collected from a human donor who received an intestinal transplant. CDR3s include the opening cysteine and the closing phenylalanine or tryptophan. The D gene is left open where the match is weak. Clone size is shown for a subset of rows, as once, few, many or a class of expanded clone.

clone_size d_call cdr3_length j_call v_call cdr3_aa cdr3_nt
NA NA 11 TRBJ2-7 TRBV20-1 CSARDFYEQYF TGCAGTGCTAGGGACTTCTACGAGCAGTACTTC
NA TRBD1 13 TRBJ1-2 TRBV6-6 CASSDRGPDGYTF TGTGCCAGCAGCGACAGGGGGCCTGATGGCTACACCTTC
NA NA 15 TRBJ1-2 TRBV4-1 CASSHANRDRYGYTF TGCGCCAGCAGCCATGCTAACAGGGATCGGTATGGCTACACCTTC
NA TRBD2 17 TRBJ2-5 TRBV18 CASSPGLAGESWETQYF TGTGCCAGCTCACCAGGGCTAGCGGGAGAATCGTGGGAGACCCAGTACTTC
NA TRBD2 14 TRBJ2-1 TRBV18 CASSPSQRESEQFF TGTGCCAGCTCACCAAGCCAGCGGGAGAGTGAGCAGTTCTTC
NA NA 13 TRBJ2-2 TRBV7-9 CASSLQPPRELFF TGTGCCAGCAGCTTACAACCACCGAGGGAGCTGTTTTTT
NA TRBD2 13 TRBJ2-1 TRBV5-1 CASSNREGGEQFF TGCGCCAGCAGCAATCGGGAGGGTGGTGAGCAGTTCTTC
NA NA 14 TRBJ2-3 TRBV29-1 CSVGKGSSTDTQYF TGCAGCGTTGGTAAGGGATCTAGCACAGATACGCAGTATTTT
once TRBD1 15 TRBJ1-3 TRBV30 CAWRPTGSSGNTIYF TGTGCCTGGAGGCCGACAGGGAGCTCTGGAAACACCATATATTTT
NA TRBD2 15 TRBJ2-3 TRBV18 CASSPLPGRADTQYF TGTGCCAGCTCACCACTTCCCGGGAGGGCAGATACGCAGTATTTT
NA NA 16 TRBJ2-1 TRBV7-9 CASSPRRRGNYNEQFF TGTGCCAGCAGCCCCCGGCGGAGGGGAAACTACAATGAGCAGTTCTTC
NA NA 15 TRBJ2-2 TRBV6-5 CASSSGLKNTGELFF TGTGCCAGCAGTTCGGGACTCAAGAACACCGGGGAGCTGTTTTTT
few TRBD2 17 TRBJ2-1 TRBV7-9 CASSLSWGSGSEGEQFF TGTGCCAGCAGCTTAAGTTGGGGTAGCGGGAGTGAGGGTGAGCAGTTCTTC
NA NA 15 TRBJ2-6 TRBV5-4 CASSLDRSGANVLTF TGTGCCAGCAGCTTGGACAGGTCTGGGGCCAACGTCCTGACTTTC
NA NA 11 TRBJ2-5 TRBV13 CASSLAGTQYF TGTGCCAGCAGCTTAGCGGGGACCCAGTACTTC
NA TRBD2 20 TRBJ2-1 TRBV7-8 CASSSPPGLAGYVAYNEQFF TGTGCCAGCAGCTCACCACCGGGACTAGCGGGATATGTTGCCTACAATGAGCAGTTCTTC
NA TRBD1 11 TRBJ1-1 TRBV29-1 CSGAGGTEAFF TGCAGCGGTGCAGGGGGCACTGAAGCTTTCTTT